This T cell receptor beta chain emerged from a study of blood T cells in healthy people across ages. The table lists this clonotype with a few counts. V lost 2 bases and J 7 bases, leaving 7 bases between the germline ends. The CDR3 has 12 residues. The germline gives CDR1 MNHEY, CDR2 SVGAGI. Then a second PCR, running about 6 to 11 cycles, was carried out with a sample-barcoded 5' primer and a J-beta primer mix. TCRdb ran MiXCR on the 5' RACE reads and lists one entry per CDR3 protein. The sample has around 1,600,000 distinct CDR3 sequences, 42% seen once; the top ten hold about 4%. This clonotype originated in a woman aged 18-30 years in good health. Sequencing input: blood. The chain employs TRBV6-5 and TRBJ2-3; tentative D call: TRBD1 (6 bases). CDR3 coding DNA: TGTGCCAGCAGTTACCAGGGGAATACGCAGTATTTT. Translation: CASSYQGNTQYF.